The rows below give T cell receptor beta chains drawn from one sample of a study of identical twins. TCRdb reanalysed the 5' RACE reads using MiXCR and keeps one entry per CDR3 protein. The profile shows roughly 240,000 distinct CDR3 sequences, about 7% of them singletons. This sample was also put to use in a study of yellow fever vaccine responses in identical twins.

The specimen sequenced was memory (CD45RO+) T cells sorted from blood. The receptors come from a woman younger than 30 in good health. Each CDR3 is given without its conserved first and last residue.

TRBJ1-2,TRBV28,ASSPSGTYGYT
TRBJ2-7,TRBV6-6,ASSYSKGYEQY
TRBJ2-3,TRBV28,ASKGRAGMGDTQY
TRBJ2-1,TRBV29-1,SGDRYSYNEQF
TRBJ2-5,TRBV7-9,ASSTDRGGETQY
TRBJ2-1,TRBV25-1,ASSQKGNHNEQF
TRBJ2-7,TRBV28,ASIRQGKKGEQY
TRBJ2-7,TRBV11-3,ASSYGAPGEQY
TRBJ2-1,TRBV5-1,ASSGGHRNEQF
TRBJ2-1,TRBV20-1,SAVVAGGYNEQF
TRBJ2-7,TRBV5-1,ASSPGTGNYEQY
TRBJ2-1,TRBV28,ASSLWEGGVAGEGDEQF
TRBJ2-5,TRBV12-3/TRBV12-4,ASTPHPETQY